This T cell receptor (beta chain) was sequenced for a study of OX40 agonist ivuxolimab in advanced cancers. Study overall: A diagnosis of hepatocellular carcinoma, melanoma, renal cell or head and neck cancer was present in dose-escalation patients. Findings and caveats of the study: By week 6 at 0.1 to 3.0 mg/kg, blood CD4+ and CD8+ T cells had expanded clonally. More expanded clones were found, on average, in CD8+ than in CD4+ T cells.

The J segment lost 7 bases and the V segment lost 4 bases, leaving 11 bases of the junction unmatched. Germline values: CDR1 SGHAT, CDR2 FQNNGV. This CDR3 contains 16 residues. On this clone: The antigen is undetermined.

TCRdb's copy holds only in-frame clones and misses some; the assay was immunoSEQ multiplex PCR. This sample has tens of thousands of clones, with about 91% found just once. Baseline was the first blood sampling point, followed by cycle 4 day 1 and cycle 7 day 1. The receptor comes from an adult with an advanced solid tumor such as melanoma, head and neck, liver or kidney cancer. This specimen was CD4+ or CD8+ T cells sorted from blood, taken in a trial of the OX40 agonist ivuxolimab. The chain has TRBV11-2 and TRBJ2-1; 9 bases match TRBD2. The CDR3 nucleotides are TGTGCCAGCAGCTCCCTGAGGCGGGAGGGCCCAAATGAGCAGTTCTTC. It encodes CASSSLRREGPNEQFF.